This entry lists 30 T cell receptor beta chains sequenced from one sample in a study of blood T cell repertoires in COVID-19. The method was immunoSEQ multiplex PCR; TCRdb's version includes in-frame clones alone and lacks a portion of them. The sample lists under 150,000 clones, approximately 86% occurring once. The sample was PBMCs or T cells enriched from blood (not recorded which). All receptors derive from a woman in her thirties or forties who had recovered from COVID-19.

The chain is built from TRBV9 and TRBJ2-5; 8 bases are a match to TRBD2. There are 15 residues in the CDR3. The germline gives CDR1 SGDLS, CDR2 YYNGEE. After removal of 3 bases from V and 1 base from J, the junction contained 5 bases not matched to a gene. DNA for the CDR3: TGTGCCAGCAGCGAGAGCGGGGGCGGCCAAGAGACCCAGTACTTC. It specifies CASSESGGGQETQYF.

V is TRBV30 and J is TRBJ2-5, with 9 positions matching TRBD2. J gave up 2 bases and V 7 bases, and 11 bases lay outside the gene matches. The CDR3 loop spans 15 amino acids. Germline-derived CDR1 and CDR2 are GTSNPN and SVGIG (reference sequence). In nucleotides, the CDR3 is TGTGCCTCTGGAGCTAGCGGGGTCCCGCAAGAGACCCAGTACTTC. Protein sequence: CASGASGVPQETQYF.

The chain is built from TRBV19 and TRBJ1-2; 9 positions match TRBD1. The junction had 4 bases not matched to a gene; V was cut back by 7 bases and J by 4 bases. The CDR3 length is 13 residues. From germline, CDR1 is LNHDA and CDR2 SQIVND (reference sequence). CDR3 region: CASTGTGSYGYTF. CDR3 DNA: TGTGCCAGTACAGGGACAGGGTCCTATGGCTACACCTTC.

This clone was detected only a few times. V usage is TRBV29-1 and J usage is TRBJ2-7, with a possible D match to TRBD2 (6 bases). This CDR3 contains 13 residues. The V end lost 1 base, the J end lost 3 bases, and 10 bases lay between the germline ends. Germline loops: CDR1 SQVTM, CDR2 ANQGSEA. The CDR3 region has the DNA TGCAGCGTTGAAGGTGCGGGGAACTACGAGCAGTACTTC. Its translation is CSVEGAGNYEQYF.

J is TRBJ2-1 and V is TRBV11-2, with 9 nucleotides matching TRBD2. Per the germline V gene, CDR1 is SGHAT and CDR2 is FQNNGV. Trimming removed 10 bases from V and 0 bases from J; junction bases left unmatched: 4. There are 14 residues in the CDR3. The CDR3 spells CATQLAGSYNEQFF. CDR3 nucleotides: TGTGCCACCCAACTAGCGGGCTCCTACAATGAGCAGTTCTTC.

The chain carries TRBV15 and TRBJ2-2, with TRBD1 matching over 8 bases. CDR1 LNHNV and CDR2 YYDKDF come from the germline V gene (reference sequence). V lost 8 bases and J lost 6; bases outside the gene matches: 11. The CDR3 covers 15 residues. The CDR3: CATRPQGAWSGELFF. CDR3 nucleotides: TGTGCCACCCGACCCCAGGGGGCTTGGTCCGGGGAGCTGTTTTTT.

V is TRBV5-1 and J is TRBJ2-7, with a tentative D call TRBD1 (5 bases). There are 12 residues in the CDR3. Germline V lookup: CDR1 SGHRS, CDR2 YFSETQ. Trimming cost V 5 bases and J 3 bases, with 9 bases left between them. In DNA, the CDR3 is TGCGCCAGCAGTCCTGACAGCTACGAGCAGTACTTC. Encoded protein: CASSPDSYEQYF.

The CDR3 spells CASSLGSQAGGTGEQFF. The CDR3 region has the DNA TGTGCCAGCAGTTTAGGTTCTCAGGCGGGGGGCACTGGTGAGCAGTTCTTC. The J gene is TRBJ2-1, the V gene TRBV27, with TRBD2 identical over 8 bases. The germline V gene encodes CDR1 MNHEY and CDR2 SMNVEV (reference sequence). The CDR3 totals 17 residues. Trimming took 2 bases from V and 9 from J; bases not matched to a gene: 15.

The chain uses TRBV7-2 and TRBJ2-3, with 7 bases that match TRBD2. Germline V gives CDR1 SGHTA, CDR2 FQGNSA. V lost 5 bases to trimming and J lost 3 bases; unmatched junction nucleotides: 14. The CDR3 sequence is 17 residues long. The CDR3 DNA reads TGTGCCAGCAGCCTCAATGGGAGGGCCTCGGGGACAGATACGCAGTATTTT. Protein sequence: CASSLNGRASGTDTQYF.

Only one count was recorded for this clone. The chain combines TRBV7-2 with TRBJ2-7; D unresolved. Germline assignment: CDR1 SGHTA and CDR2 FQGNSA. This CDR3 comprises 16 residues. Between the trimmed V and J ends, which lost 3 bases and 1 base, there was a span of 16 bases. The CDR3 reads CASSFPVQRNSYEQYF. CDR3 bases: TGTGCCAGCAGCTTCCCGGTACAGAGAAATTCCTACGAGCAGTACTTC.

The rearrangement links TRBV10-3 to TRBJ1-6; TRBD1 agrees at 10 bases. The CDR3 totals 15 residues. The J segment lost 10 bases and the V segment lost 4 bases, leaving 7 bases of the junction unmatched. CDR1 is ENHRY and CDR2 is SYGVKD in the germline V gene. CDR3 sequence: CAISGLGQGSSPLHF. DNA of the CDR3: TGTGCCATCAGTGGTTTGGGACAGGGGTCCTCACCCCTCCACTTT.

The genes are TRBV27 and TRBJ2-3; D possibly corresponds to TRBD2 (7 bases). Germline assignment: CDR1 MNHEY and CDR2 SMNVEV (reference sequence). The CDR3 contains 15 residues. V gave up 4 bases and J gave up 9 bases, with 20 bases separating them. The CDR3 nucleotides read TGTGCCAGCAGTTCACACCCTAGCGGACAGAACACGCAGTATTTT. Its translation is CASSSHPSGQNTQYF.

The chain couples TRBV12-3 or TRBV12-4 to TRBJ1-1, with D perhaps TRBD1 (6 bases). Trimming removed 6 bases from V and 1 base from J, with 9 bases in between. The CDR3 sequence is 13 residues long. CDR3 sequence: CASSYRENTEAFF. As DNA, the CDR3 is TGTGCCAGCAGCTACAGGGAGAACACTGAAGCTTTCTTT.

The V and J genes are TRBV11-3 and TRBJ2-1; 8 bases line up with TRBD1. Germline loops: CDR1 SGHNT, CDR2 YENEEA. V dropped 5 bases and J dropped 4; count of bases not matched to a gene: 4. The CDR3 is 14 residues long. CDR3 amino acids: CASSPQGAYNEQFF. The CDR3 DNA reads TGTGCCAGCAGCCCCCAGGGGGCTTACAATGAGCAGTTCTTC. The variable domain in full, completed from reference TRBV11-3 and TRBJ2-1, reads EAGVVQSPRYKIIEKKQPVAFWCNPISGHNTLYWYLQNLGQGPELLIRYENEEAVDDSQLPKDRFSAERLKGVDSTLKIQPAELGDSAVYLCASSPQGAYNEQFFGPGTRLTVL.

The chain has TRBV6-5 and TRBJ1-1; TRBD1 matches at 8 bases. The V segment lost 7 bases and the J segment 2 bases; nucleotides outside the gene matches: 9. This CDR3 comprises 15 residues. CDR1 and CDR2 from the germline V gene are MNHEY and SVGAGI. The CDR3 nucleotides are TGTGCCAGCATAAAACGGACAGGGCAAAACACTGAAGCTTTCTTT. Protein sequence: CASIKRTGQNTEAFF.

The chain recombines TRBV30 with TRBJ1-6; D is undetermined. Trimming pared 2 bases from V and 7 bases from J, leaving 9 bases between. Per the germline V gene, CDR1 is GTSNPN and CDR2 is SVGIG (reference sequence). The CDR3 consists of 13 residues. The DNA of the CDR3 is TGTGCCTGGAGTCCCAGCGCGAATTCACCCCTCCACTTT. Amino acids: CAWSPSANSPLHF.

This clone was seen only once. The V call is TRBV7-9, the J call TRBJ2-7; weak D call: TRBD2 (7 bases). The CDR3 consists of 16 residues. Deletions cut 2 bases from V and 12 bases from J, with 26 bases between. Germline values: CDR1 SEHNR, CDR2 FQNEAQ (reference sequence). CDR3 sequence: CASSLRGGARRAVMYF. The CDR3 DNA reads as TGTGCCAGCAGCTTACGAGGGGGGGCACGGAGAGCGGTGATGTACTTC.

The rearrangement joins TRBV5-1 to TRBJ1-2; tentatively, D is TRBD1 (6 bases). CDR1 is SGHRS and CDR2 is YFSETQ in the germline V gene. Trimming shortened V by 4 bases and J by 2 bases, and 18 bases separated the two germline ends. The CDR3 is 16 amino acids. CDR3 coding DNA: TGCGCCAGCAGCCCCACGGCGGGGGGCTTAAACTATGGCTACACCTTC. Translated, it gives CASSPTAGGLNYGYTF. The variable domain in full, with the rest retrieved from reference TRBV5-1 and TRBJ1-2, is KAGVTQTPRYLIKTRGQQVTLSCSPISGHRSVSWYQQTPGQGLQFLFEYFSETQRNKGNFPGRFSGRQFSNSRSEMNVSTLELGDSALYLCASSPTAGGLNYGYTFGSGTRLTVV.

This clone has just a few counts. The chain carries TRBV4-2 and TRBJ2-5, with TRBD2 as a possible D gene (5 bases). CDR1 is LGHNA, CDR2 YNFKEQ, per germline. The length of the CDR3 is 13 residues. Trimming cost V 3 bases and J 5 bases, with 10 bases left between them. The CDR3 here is CASSQREYETQYF. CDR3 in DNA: TGTGCCAGCAGCCAGAGGGAGTACGAGACCCAGTACTTC.

CDR3 protein: CASKTGGLNNEQFF. In DNA form, the CDR3 reads TGCGCCAGCAAAACGGGGGGCCTTAACAATGAGCAGTTCTTC. The chain links TRBV5-1 to TRBJ2-1; D perhaps matches TRBD2 (7 bases). Germline-derived CDR1 and CDR2 are SGHRS and YFSETQ. Trimming left V 6 bases short and J 5 bases short, with 15 bases between. The CDR3 runs 14 residues.

The CDR3 is CASSQEERGGSYNSPLHF. CDR3 nucleotides: TGCGCCAGCAGCCAAGAGGAAAGGGGAGGCTCCTATAATTCACCCCTCCACTTT. The gene calls are TRBV4-1 and TRBJ1-6; weak D call: TRBD1 (5 bases). The germline V and J ends were trimmed by 0 bases and 0 bases, with 12 bases remaining between them. The CDR3 has 18 amino acids. Germline V gene lookup returns CDR1 MGHRA and CDR2 YSYEKL.

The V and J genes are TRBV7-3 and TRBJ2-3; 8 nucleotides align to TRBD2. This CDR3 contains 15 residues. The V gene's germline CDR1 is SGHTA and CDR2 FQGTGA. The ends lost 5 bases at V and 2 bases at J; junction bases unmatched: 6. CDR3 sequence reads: CASSPGGGYTDTQYF. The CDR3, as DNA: TGTGCCAGCAGCCCCGGGGGGGGATACACAGATACGCAGTATTTT. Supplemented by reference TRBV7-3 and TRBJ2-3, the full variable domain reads GAGVSQTPSNKVTEKGKYVELRCDPISGHTALYWYRQSLGQGPEFLIYFQGTGAADDSGLPNDRFFAVRPEGSVSTLKIQRTERGDSAVYLCASSPGGGYTDTQYFGPGTRLTVL.

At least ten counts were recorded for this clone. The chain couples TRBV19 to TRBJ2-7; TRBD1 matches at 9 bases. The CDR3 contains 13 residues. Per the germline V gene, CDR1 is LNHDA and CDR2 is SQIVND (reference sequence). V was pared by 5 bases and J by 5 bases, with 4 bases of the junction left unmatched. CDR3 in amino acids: CASSDRGEDEQYF. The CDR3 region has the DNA TGTGCCAGTAGTGACAGGGGGGAGGACGAGCAGTACTTC.

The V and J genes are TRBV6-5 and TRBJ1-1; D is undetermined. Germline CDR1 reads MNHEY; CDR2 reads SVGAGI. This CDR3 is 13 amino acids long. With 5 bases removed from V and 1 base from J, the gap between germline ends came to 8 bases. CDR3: CASSRDKNTEAFF. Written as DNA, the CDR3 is TGTGCCAGCAGTAGAGACAAGAACACTGAAGCTTTCTTT.

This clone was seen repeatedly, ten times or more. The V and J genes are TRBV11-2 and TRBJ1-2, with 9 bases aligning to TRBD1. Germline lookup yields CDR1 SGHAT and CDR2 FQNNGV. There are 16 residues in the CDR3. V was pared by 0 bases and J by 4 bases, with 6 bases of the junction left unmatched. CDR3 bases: TGTGCCAGCAGCTTAGAATCGGGACAGGGATTCTATGGCTACACCTTC. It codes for CASSLESGQGFYGYTF.

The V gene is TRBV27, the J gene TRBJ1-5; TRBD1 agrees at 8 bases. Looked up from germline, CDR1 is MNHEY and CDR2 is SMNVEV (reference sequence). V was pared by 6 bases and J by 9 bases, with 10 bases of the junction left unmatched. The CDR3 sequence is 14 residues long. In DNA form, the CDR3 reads TGTGCCAGCAGCCCAGGACAGGGACGATGGCCCCAGCATTTT. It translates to CASSPGQGRWPQHF.

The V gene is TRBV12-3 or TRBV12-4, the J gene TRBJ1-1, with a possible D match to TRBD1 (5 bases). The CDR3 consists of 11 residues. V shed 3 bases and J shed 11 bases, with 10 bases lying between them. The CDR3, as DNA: TGTGCCAGCAGTTTCGGCAGGGTGGCTTTCTTT. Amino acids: CASSFGRVAFF.

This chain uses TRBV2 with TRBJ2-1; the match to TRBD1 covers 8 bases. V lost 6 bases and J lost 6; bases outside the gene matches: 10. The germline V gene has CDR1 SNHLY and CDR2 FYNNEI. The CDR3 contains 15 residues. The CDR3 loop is CASRNGQGGGNEQFF. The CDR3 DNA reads TGTGCCAGCAGGAACGGACAGGGTGGAGGCAATGAGCAGTTCTTC.

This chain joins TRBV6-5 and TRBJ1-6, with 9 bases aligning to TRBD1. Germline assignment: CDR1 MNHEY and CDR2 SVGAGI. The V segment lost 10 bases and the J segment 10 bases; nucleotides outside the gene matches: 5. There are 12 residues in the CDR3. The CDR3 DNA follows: TGTGCCATCGGGACAGGGAAATCACCCCTCCACTTT. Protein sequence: CAIGTGKSPLHF.

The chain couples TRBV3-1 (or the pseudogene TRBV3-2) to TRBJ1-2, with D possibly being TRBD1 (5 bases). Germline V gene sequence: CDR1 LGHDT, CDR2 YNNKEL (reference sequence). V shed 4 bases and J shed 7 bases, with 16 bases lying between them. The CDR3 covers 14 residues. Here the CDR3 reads CASSPPGVVGGYTF. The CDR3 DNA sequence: TGTGCCAGCAGCCCCCCGGGGGTCGTAGGTGGCTACACCTTC.